Each of the 28 T cell receptor beta chains below was sequenced from the same sample in a study of blood T cell repertoires in COVID-19. Measured with immunoSEQ multiplex PCR; TCRdb has only the in-frame clones, and not every one. The profile shows hundreds of thousands of clones, 70% to 90% of them singletons. The sample taken for sequencing was PBMCs or T cells enriched from blood (not recorded which). The receptors shown here come from a woman in her thirties or forties who had recovered from COVID-19.

The J gene is TRBJ1-3, the V gene TRBV3-1 (or the pseudogene TRBV3-2); D possibly corresponds to TRBD1 (5 bases). V was cut by 4 bases and J by 0 bases, with 7 bases left in between. Germline V gene sequence: CDR1 LGHDT, CDR2 YNNKEL (reference sequence). This CDR3 has 14 residues. In nucleotides, the CDR3 is TGTGCCAGCAGCCGGGGACTCTCTGGAAACACCATATATTTT. It specifies CASSRGLSGNTIYF.

The genes are TRBV4-3 and TRBJ1-2; D not certain. This CDR3 spans 14 amino acids. The germline V gene has CDR1 LGHNA and CDR2 YSLEER. Trimming shortened V by 0 bases and J by 3 bases, and 8 bases separated the two germline ends. The CDR3 region is CASSQERADYGYTF. CDR3 in DNA: TGCGCCAGCAGCCAAGAGCGGGCCGACTATGGCTACACCTTC.

In this sample, this clone turned up a few times. The chain links TRBV7-9 to TRBJ2-7; perhaps TRBD1 as D (6 bases). The CDR3 has 13 amino acids. Deletions cut 1 base from V and 2 bases from J, with 6 bases between. Germline lookup yields CDR1 SEHNR and CDR2 FQNEAQ (reference sequence). The CDR3: CASSLDRAYEQYF. In DNA form, the CDR3 reads TGTGCCAGCAGCTTAGACAGGGCCTACGAGCAGTACTTC. The variable domain in full, completed from reference TRBV7-9 and TRBJ2-7, reads DTGVSQNPRHKITKRGQNVTFRCDPISEHNRLYWYRQTLGQGPEFLTYFQNEAQLEKSRLLSDRFSAERPKGSFSTLEIQRTEQGDSAMYLCASSLDRAYEQYFGPGTRLTVT.

This clone was seen once. The rearrangement joins TRBV15 to TRBJ2-2; the D is unclear. The germline gives CDR1 LNHNV, CDR2 YYDKDF (reference sequence). Trimming left V 0 bases short and J 4 bases short, with 6 bases between. The CDR3 runs to 14 residues. The CDR3 DNA is TGTGCCACCAGCAGAGAGGGCCTCACCGGGGAGCTGTTTTTT. It encodes CATSREGLTGELFF.

The genes are TRBV3-1 (or the pseudogene TRBV3-2) and TRBJ2-5, with TRBD2 matching over 11 bases. The CDR3 runs to 16 residues. Losses at the gene ends were 1 base for V and 5 bases for J; bases not matched to a gene: 6. CDR1 and CDR2 from the germline V gene are LGHDT and YNNKEL (reference sequence). CDR3 region: CASSQVAGGRRETQYF. In nucleotides, the CDR3 is TGTGCCAGCAGCCAAGTAGCGGGAGGGCGGCGGGAGACCCAGTACTTC.

This sequence joins TRBV5-6 and TRBJ2-2; TRBD1 might be the D (6 bases). Germline lookup yields CDR1 SGHDT and CDR2 YYEEEE. The ends were cut back, 4 bases at V and 3 bases at J, with 16 bases in the middle. This CDR3 is 16 amino acids long. The DNA for the CDR3 is TGTGCCAGCAGCCCCGCTGGGGGCCTTCACACCGGGGAGCTGTTTTTT. Its protein is CASSPAGGLHTGELFF.

The CDR3 region has the DNA TGTGCCAGCAGGCCGACAGGCTATGGCTACACCTTC. Amino acid sequence: CASRPTGYGYTF. The genes are TRBV2 and TRBJ1-2; a weak D match, TRBD1 (6 bases). Trimming pared 6 bases from V and 4 bases from J, leaving 9 bases between. The CDR3 sequence is 12 residues long. Germline V gene data show CDR1 as SNHLY and CDR2 as FYNNEI.

V usage is TRBV5-1 and J usage is TRBJ1-1, with TRBD1 matching over 7 bases. Germline trimming cut 4 bases from V and 0 bases from J; bases unmatched to any gene: 6. The CDR3 spans 15 residues. In germline, CDR1 is SGHRS, CDR2 YFSETQ. CDR3 amino acids: CASSPSQGVNTEAFF. CDR3 DNA sequence: TGCGCCAGCAGCCCAAGCCAGGGGGTGAACACTGAAGCTTTCTTT.

The chain has TRBV7-3 and TRBJ1-6, with a possible D match to TRBD1 (6 bases). Germline values: CDR1 SGHTA, CDR2 FQGTGA. The CDR3 covers 14 residues. V lost 0 bases and J 9 bases, leaving 9 bases between the germline ends. CDR3 in amino acids: CASSLTLGGSPLHF. In nucleotides, the CDR3 is TGTGCCAGCAGCTTAACGTTAGGGGGTTCACCCCTCCACTTT.

This chain links TRBV28 with TRBJ1-1; TRBD1 is a possible D gene (6 bases). V lost 1 base to trimming and J lost 5 bases, with 11 bases between them. This CDR3 region has 14 residues. Germline V gene lookup returns CDR1 MDHEN and CDR2 SYDVKM. The CDR3 spells CASSLYGGLTEAFF. The CDR3 DNA is TGTGCCAGCAGTTTATATGGGGGCCTTACTGAAGCTTTCTTT.

This chain uses TRBV6-5 with TRBJ2-3; tentative D call: TRBD2 (6 bases). Trimming removed 8 bases at V and 5 bases at J, with 17 bases between. Germline V CDR1 and CDR2: MNHEY, SVGAGI. CDR3 length: 14 residues. The CDR3 coding sequence is TGTGCCAGCGGATCGGACGGAGCGGGAGATACGCAGTATTTT. Translated, it gives CASGSDGAGDTQYF.

The rearrangement uses TRBV30 and TRBJ2-3, with D maybe TRBD2 (5 bases). Germline V CDR1 and CDR2: GTSNPN, SVGIG (reference sequence). Trimming took off 5 bases at V and 0 bases at J, with 9 bases between the two ends. This CDR3 contains 13 residues. The CDR3 sequence: CAWAGGSTDTQYF. The CDR3 DNA follows: TGTGCCTGGGCTGGCGGGAGCACAGATACGCAGTATTTT.

The CDR3 coding sequence is TGCGCCAGCAGCCGAAGACAGGGCGTGCTGGGAGAGACCCAGTACTTC. Translation gives CASSRRQGVLGETQYF. V gene TRBV4-1 combines with J gene TRBJ2-5; TRBD1 agrees at 7 bases. Per the germline V gene, CDR1 is MGHRA and CDR2 is YSYEKL. V trimming: 4 bases; J trimming: 4 bases; junction bases outside the gene matches: 12. This CDR3 spans 16 amino acids.

On this clone: Other nucleotide sequences from this sample produce the same CDR3. The chain recombines TRBV18 with TRBJ1-1, with a weak D call TRBD1 (6 bases). Trimming shortened V by 2 bases and J by 5 bases, and 6 bases separated the two germline ends. This CDR3 is built from 12 residues. CDR1 and CDR2 from the germline V gene are KGHSH and LQKENI. CDR3 nucleotides: TGTGCCAGCTCACCAGGGACAACTGAAGCTTTCTTT. It codes for CASSPGTTEAFF.

The V and J genes are TRBV9 and TRBJ2-3; the D gene is possibly TRBD2 (5 bases). CDR1 is SGDLS, CDR2 YYNGEE, per germline. This CDR3 has 14 amino acids. V was shortened by 3 bases and J by 2 bases, with 10 bases between the two germline ends. CDR3 DNA sequence: TGTGCCAGCAGCGGCAGAGGGAACACAGATACGCAGTATTTT. This sequence encodes CASSGRGNTDTQYF. The variable domain in full, completed from reference TRBV9 and TRBJ2-3, reads DSGVTQTPKHLITATGQRVTLRCSPRSGDLSVYWYQQSLDQGLQFLIQYYNGEERAKGNILERFSAQQFPDLHSELNLSSLELGDSALYFCASSGRGNTDTQYFGPGTRLTVL.

The rearrangement joins TRBV9 to TRBJ2-5; weak D call: TRBD2 (5 bases). V was cut by 4 bases and J by 3 bases, with 10 bases left in between. This CDR3 is built from 13 residues. CDR1 is SGDLS, CDR2 YYNGEE, per germline. In DNA, the CDR3 is TGTGCCAGCAGCTCCTGGGGAGAAGAGACCCAGTACTTC. It is translated as CASSSWGEETQYF.

The gene calls are TRBV11-2 and TRBJ2-5; 9 nucleotides line up with TRBD2. The germline CDR1 and CDR2 sequences are SGHAT and FQNNGV. This CDR3 region has 18 residues. V was clipped by 11 bases and J by 3 bases; unmatched bases: 22. CDR3 nucleotides: TGTGCCGAAGAAGCAGGGGCTAGCGGGACGGTGGGCGAAGAGACCCAGTACTTC. It codes for CAEEAGASGTVGEETQYF.

The CDR3 here is CASSLVSYEQYF. Here the CDR3 DNA reads TGTGCCAGCAGCTTAGTTAGCTACGAGCAGTACTTC. The rearrangement links TRBV7-6 to TRBJ2-7; unclear D gene. This CDR3 contains 12 residues. The V end was cut by 1 base, the J end by 3 bases, with 4 bases between. Germline V gene data show CDR1 as SGHVS and CDR2 as FNYEAQ.

This chain links TRBV2 with TRBJ1-4, with D possibly matching TRBD1 (6 bases). Germline-derived CDR1 and CDR2 are SNHLY and FYNNEI. V was pared by 6 bases and J by 6 bases, with 11 bases between. CDR3 length: 13 amino acids. In DNA form, the CDR3 reads TGTGCCAGCAGAGAGGGGGATGATGAAAAACTGTTTTTT. Its protein is CASREGDDEKLFF.

Turning to this clone: Other DNA sequences in this sample translate to the same CDR3. This sequence joins TRBV24-1 and TRBJ1-5; possibly TRBD1 for D (6 bases). Deletions cut 10 bases from V and 0 bases from J, with 9 bases between. CDR1 and CDR2 (germline): KGHDR, SFDVKD. CDR3 size: 13 residues. CDR3 nucleotides: TGTGCCACATCAGGGGATAGCAATCAGCCCCAGCATTTT. Amino acid sequence: CATSGDSNQPQHF.

This chain joins TRBV30 and TRBJ1-2; the D gene is possibly TRBD1 (6 bases). V lost 3 bases, J lost 6 bases, and 14 bases lay in between. CDR1 and CDR2 from the germline V gene are GTSNPN and SVGIG (reference sequence). The CDR3 covers 13 residues. The CDR3 sequence: CAWRLSGANGYTF. The CDR3 DNA reads as TGTGCCTGGAGGCTCTCAGGGGCAAATGGCTACACCTTC.

This chain joins TRBV7-9 and TRBJ2-7, with D unclear. Looked up from germline, CDR1 is SEHNR and CDR2 is FQNEAQ (reference sequence). The CDR3 spans 12 residues. V gave up 1 base and J gave up 6 bases, with 7 bases separating them. CDR3 nucleotides: TGTGCCAGCAGCTTAGTGCAAGCCGAGCAGTACTTC. As protein: CASSLVQAEQYF.

As to this clone: Sequence at one end of the junction differs from germline and may be a read error. The V and J genes are TRBV7-7 and TRBJ2-5; 11 bases agree with TRBD2. The length of the CDR3 is 12 residues. CDR1 is SSHAT, CDR2 FNYEAQ, per germline (reference sequence). The CDR3 bases are TGTGCTAGCAGCTTAGCGGGGGGGGCCCAGTACTTC. The encoded protein is CASSLAGGAQYF.

The chain employs TRBV28 and TRBJ2-3, with D unresolved. Germline V CDR1 and CDR2: MDHEN, SYDVKM. Trimming cost V 11 bases and J 1 base, with 7 bases left between them. This CDR3 is 11 amino acids long. CDR3 loop: CAAAGTDTQYF. The CDR3 nucleotides read TGTGCCGCGGCGGGCACAGATACGCAGTATTTT.

V gene TRBV2 combines with J gene TRBJ2-3; 8 positions match TRBD1. The CDR3 length is 15 residues. CDR1 and CDR2 from the germline V gene are SNHLY and FYNNEI. V dropped 4 bases and J dropped 5; count of bases not matched to a gene: 8. CDR3 in amino acids: CASSAGQGARDTQYF. Here the CDR3 DNA reads TGTGCCAGCAGTGCCGGGCAGGGGGCGCGAGATACGCAGTATTTT.

This clone was recorded only once. This chain links TRBV29-1 with TRBJ2-5; TRBD1 matches at 8 bases. Germline CDR1 SQVTM, CDR2 ANQGSEA. CDR3 size: 14 residues. With V trimmed by 5 bases and J by 4 bases, 9 bases remained unmatched. CDR3 amino acids: CSVRRTGTAETQYF. The DNA of the CDR3 is TGCAGCGTTAGGAGGACAGGGACGGCAGAGACCCAGTACTTC.

This clone was seen just once. The genes are TRBV28 and TRBJ2-1; 9 bases are a match to TRBD2. CDR1 is MDHEN, CDR2 SYDVKM, per germline. This CDR3 has 13 residues. The trim removed 6 bases at V and 12 bases at J, leaving 9 bases unmatched. The DNA of the CDR3 is TGTGCCAGCAGCTTCGACGGACTAGCGTTGCAGTTCTTC. It translates to CASSFDGLALQFF.

V usage is TRBV11-2 and J usage is TRBJ2-1; no definite D call. CDR1 is SGHAT and CDR2 is FQNNGV in the germline V gene. The germline V and J ends were trimmed by 6 bases and 2 bases, with 11 bases remaining between them. CDR3 length: 14 amino acids. This CDR3 reads CASSSARTYNEQFF. In nucleotides, the CDR3 is TGTGCCAGCAGTTCAGCGCGGACCTACAATGAGCAGTTCTTC.